The source of this TCR beta chain is a study of T cell responses to AZD1222 COVID-19 vaccine. Study in general: Pooled together were second doses at about 4 or about 12 weeks.

This clone has a single count. The antigen remains unidentified. Data came from immunoSEQ multiplex PCR; TCRdb stores just in-frame clones and leaves some out. The sample holds over 65,000 clones; about 87% are singletons and the top ten take 4.5% to 6%. The CDR3 runs to 15 residues. From germline, CDR1 is SGHTS and CDR2 YDEGEE. Deletions cut 4 bases from V and 6 bases from J, with 19 bases between. Overall study results and limits: Donors skewed white British and female; clonal diversity was possibly underestimated. It was only after the peak T cell response that any repertoires were sampled.

The TCR was taken from an adult in good health. The V gene is TRBV5-8, the J gene TRBJ2-5; D is possibly TRBD1 or TRBD2 (6 bases each). Sequenced here: peripheral blood, sampled on day 0 of AZD1222 vaccination. CDR3 bases: TGTGCCAGCAGCGCCGGGACACGGAGGGTGCAGACCCAGTACTTC. It is translated as CASSAGTRRVQTQYF.